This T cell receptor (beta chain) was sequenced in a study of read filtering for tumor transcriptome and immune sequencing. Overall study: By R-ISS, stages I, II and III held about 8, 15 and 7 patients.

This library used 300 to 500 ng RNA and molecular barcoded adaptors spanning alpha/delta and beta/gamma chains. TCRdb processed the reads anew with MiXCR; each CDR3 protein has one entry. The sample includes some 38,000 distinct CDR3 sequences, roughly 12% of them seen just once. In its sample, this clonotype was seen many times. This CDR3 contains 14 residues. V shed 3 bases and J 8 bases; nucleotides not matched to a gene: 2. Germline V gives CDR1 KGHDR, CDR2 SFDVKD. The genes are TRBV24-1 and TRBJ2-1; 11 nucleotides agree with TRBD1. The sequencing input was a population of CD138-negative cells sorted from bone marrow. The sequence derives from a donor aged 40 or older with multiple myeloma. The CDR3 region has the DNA TGTGCCACCAGTGATCGGACAGGGGGCGATGAGCAGTTCTTC. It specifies CATSDRTGGDEQFF.